These T cell receptor beta chains were read from a single sample in a study of CD8 T cells in Susac syndrome. TCRdb processed the immunoSEQ multiplex PCR reads anew with MiXCR; each CDR3 protein has one entry. The sample lists 180,000 or so distinct CDR3 sequences, around 94% occurring once. Sequenced: CD4+ T cells from PBMCs. The receptors come from a human donor in good health. Each CDR3 is given with its conserved first and last residue.

j_call v_call cdr3_aa
TRBJ2-6 TRBV5-4 CASSELSGANVLTF
TRBJ1-1 TRBV3-1 CASSQVRGNTEAFF
TRBJ2-2 TRBV2 CASSASRDRGYTGELFF
TRBJ2-7 TRBV29-1 CSVGTGFYEQYF
TRBJ2-7 TRBV29-1 CSAARQGGYEQYF
TRBJ2-5 TRBV20-1 CSAFSGGAKETQYF
TRBJ2-3 TRBV3-1 CASSQYTDTQYF
TRBJ2-2 TRBV25-1 CASSEYRGGVGGELFF
TRBJ2-5 TRBV4-3 CASSRQQGAQETQYF
TRBJ1-2 TRBV28 CASSLGVSSYGYTF
TRBJ2-7 TRBV20-1 CSAQRPARLDYEQYF
TRBJ2-3 TRBV9 CASSLPPGRSADTQYF
TRBJ2-7 TRBV10-3 CAISEGTGVYEQYF
TRBJ1-1 TRBV29-1 CSVEGVQGAFF
TRBJ1-1 TRBV3-1 CASSQAQVNTEAFF
TRBJ2-3 TRBV20-1 CSAREANTDTQYF
TRBJ1-1 TRBV20-1 CSAYRGSNTEAFF
TRBJ2-1 TRBV7-2 CASSLARGTRGRYNEQFF
TRBJ2-3 TRBV11-3 CASSKPGLVTDTQYF
TRBJ1-1 TRBV6-5 CASNQAAPTAEAFF
TRBJ2-5 TRBV28 CASRTPGLAGRETQYF
TRBJ2-5 TRBV27 CASSLSQETQYF
TRBJ2-7 TRBV9 CASSVGSGSYEQYF
TRBJ1-2 TRBV28 CASSPGTMDYGYTF
TRBJ2-1 TRBV12-3/TRBV12-4 CASSPMMREKYNEQFF
TRBJ2-5 TRBV27 CASSLDGRRQTQYF
TRBJ2-3 TRBV4-3 CASRGQNTDTQYF
TRBJ1-5 TRBV2 CASRLNSDSNQPQHF
TRBJ2-3 TRBV6-2/TRBV6-3 CATSKGTLGTDTQYF
TRBJ2-4 TRBV5-4 CASRDVQGADLGRAKNIQYF
TRBJ1-6 TRBV12-3/TRBV12-4 CASTSRGSPLHF
TRBJ2-7 TRBV4-1 CASSQVGHEQYF
TRBJ1-1 TRBV2 CASSDRQDTEAFF
TRBJ1-1 TRBV20-1 CSARAGTHTEAFF
TRBJ2-7 TRBV28 CASSLQGQYF
TRBJ2-7 TRBV4-3 CASSQETGLSYEQYF
TRBJ1-2 TRBV7-9 CASSSPDRTGNYGYTF
TRBJ2-5 TRBV5-6 CASTSRGGPETQYF
TRBJ1-1 TRBV29-1 CSVGRGQGTEAFF
TRBJ1-4 TRBV5-1 CASSPGQANEKLFF
TRBJ2-5 TRBV20-1 CSARVGGNQETQYF
TRBJ1-4 TRBV4-3 CASSVDPQPGNEKLFF
TRBJ2-1 TRBV9 CASSALQDNEQFF
TRBJ2-6 TRBV12-3/TRBV12-4 CASRAGGVAGANVLTF
TRBJ2-1 TRBV20-1 CSARDWTSGWNEQFF
TRBJ2-1 TRBV9 CASSVGPLYNEQFF
TRBJ2-7 TRBV20-1 CSAVGLAGAEQYF